This TCR beta chain was sequenced during a study of control samples from healthy donors and cancer patients. Produced via immunoSEQ multiplex PCR; TCRdb's table is partial and in-frame only. The table shows 150,000 or so clones, with 85% to 95% occurring only once. The receptor was isolated from a man aged 60 to 75 with colorectal cancer. The specimen was PBMCs.

The CDR3 is CASSFPRTGTTEAFF. CDR3 in DNA: TGTGCCAGCAGTTTCCCTCGGACGGGGACCACTGAAGCTTTCTTT. The chain uses TRBV6-2 or TRBV6-3 and TRBJ1-1; TRBD1 might be the D (5 bases). The CDR3 spans 15 residues. V lost 4 bases to trimming and J lost 4 bases, with 16 bases between them. CDR1 and CDR2 (germline): MNHEY, SVGEGT.